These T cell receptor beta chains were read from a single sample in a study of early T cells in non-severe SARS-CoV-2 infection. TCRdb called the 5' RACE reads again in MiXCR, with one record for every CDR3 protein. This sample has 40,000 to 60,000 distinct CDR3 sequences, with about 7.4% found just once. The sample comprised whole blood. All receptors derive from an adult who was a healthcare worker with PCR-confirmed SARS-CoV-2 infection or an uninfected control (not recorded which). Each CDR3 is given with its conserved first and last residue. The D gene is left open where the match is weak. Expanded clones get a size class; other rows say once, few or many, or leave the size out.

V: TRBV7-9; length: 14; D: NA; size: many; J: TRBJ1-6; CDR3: CASSHSALGSPLHF; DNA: TGTGCCAGCAGTCATTCCGCCTTGGGTTCACCCCTCCACTTT
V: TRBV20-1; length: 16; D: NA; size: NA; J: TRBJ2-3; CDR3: CSARDPGGGFTDTQYF; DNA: TGCAGTGCTAGAGATCCGGGCGGGGGCTTCACAGATACGCAGTATTTT
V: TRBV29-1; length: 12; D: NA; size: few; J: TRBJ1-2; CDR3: CSVARTDYGYTF; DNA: TGCAGCGTTGCAAGGACAGACTATGGCTACACCTTC
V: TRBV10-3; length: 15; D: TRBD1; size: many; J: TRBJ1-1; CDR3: CAISERTGGGTEAFF; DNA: TGTGCCATCAGTGAGCGGACAGGGGGAGGGACTGAAGCTTTCTTT
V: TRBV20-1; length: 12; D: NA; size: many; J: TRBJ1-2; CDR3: CSARKAPIGYTF; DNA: TGCAGTGCTAGAAAGGCGCCTATCGGCTACACCTTC
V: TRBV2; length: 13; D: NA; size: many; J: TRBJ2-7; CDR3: CASSGELAHEQYF; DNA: TGTGCCAGCAGTGGGGAACTAGCTCACGAGCAGTACTTC
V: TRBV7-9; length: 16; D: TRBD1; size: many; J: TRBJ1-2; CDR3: CASIPFDRAYNYGYTF; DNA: TGTGCCAGCATCCCTTTCGACAGGGCTTATAACTATGGCTACACCTTC
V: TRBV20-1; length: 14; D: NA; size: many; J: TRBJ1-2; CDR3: CSARSGKGNYGYTF; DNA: TGCAGTGCCCGATCGGGGAAGGGTAACTATGGCTACACCTTC
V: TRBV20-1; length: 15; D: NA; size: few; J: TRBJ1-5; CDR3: CSATRQNSGNQPQLF; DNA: TGCAGTGCTACTCGACAGAATTCGGGCAATCAGCCCCAGCTTTTT
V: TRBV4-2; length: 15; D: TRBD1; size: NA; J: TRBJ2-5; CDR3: CASSQDPGTEETQYF; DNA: TGTGCCAGCAGCCAAGATCCGGGGACAGAAGAGACCCAGTACTTC
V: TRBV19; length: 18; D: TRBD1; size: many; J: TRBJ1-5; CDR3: CASSQGQGANKLNQPQHF; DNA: TGTGCCAGTAGCCAGGGACAGGGGGCGAATAAATTGAATCAGCCCCAGCATTTT
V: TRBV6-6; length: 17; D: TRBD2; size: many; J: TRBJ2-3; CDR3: CASRSLAGAGGTDTQYF; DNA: TGTGCCAGCAGATCACTAGCGGGGGCCGGGGGCACAGATACGCAGTATTTT
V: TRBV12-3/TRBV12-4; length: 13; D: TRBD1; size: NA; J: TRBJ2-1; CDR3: CASNRGHGNEQFF; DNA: TGTGCCAGCAACAGGGGGCACGGGAATGAGCAGTTCTTC
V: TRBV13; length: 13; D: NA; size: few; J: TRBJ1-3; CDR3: CASSPISGNTIYF; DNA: TGTGCCAGCAGCCCCATCTCTGGAAACACCATATATTTT